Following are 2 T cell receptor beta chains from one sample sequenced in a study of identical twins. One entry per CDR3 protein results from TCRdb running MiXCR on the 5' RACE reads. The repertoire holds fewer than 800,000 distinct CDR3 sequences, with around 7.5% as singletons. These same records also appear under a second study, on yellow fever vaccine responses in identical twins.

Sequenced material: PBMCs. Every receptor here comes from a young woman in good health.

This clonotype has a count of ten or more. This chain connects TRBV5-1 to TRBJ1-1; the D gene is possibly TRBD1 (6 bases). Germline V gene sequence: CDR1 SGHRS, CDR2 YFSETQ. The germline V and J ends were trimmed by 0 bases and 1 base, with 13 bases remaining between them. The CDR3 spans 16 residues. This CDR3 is CASSLDRERRNTEAFF. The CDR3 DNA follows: TGCGCCAGCAGCTTGGACAGGGAAAGGCGGAACACTGAAGCTTTCTTT.

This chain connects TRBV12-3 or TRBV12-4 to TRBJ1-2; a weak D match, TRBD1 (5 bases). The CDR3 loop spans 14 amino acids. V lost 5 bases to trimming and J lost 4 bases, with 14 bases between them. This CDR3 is CASSQGRGVYGYTF. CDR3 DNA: TGTGCCAGCAGTCAAGGCCGAGGGGTCTATGGCTACACCTTC.